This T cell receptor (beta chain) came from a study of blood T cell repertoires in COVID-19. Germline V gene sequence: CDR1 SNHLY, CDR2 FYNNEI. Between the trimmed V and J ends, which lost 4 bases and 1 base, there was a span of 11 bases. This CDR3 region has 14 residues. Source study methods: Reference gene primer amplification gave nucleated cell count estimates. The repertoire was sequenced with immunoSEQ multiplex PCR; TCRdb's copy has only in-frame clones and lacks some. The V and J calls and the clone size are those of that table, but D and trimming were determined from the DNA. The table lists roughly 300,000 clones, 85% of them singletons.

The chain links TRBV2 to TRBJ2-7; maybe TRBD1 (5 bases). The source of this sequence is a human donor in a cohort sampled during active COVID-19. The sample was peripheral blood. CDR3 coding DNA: TGTGCCAGCAGTGGGAGACGGACATCCTACGAGCAGTACTTC. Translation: CASSGRRTSYEQYF.